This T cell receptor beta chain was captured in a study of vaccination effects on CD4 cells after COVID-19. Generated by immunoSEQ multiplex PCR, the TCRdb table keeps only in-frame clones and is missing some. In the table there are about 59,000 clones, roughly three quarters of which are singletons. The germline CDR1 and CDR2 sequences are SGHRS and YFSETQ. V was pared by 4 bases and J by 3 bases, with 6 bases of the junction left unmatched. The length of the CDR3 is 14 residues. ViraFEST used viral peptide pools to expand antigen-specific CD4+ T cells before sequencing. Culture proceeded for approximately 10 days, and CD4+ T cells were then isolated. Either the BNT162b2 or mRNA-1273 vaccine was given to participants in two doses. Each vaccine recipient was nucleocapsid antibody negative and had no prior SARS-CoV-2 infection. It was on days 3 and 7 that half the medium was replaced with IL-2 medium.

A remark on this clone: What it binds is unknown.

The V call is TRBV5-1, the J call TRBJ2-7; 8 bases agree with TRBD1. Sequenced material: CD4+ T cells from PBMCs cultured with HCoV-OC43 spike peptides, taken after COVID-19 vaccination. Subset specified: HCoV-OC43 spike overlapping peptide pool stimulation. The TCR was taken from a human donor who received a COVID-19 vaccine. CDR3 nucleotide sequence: TGCGCCAGCAGCACTGGACAGGGAAGCTACGAGCAGTACGTC. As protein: CASSTGQGSYEQYV.